This is a list of T cell receptor beta chains from one sample in a study of T cell responses to AZD1222 COVID-19 vaccine. Assay: immunoSEQ multiplex PCR; the TCRdb copy retains only in-frame clones and omits some. This table holds about 160,000 clones, approximately 94% found once. This material consisted of peripheral blood, taken 28 days after the second AZD1222 dose. These receptors were obtained from an adult who received the AZD1222 COVID-19 vaccine. Each CDR3 is given with its conserved first and last residue. A D gene is named only where the DNA matches it firmly. Clone size is shown for a subset of rows, as once, few, many or a class of expanded clone.

d_call	clone_size	v_call	j_call	cdr3_nt	cdr3_aa
TRBD2	few	TRBV6-1	TRBJ2-3	TGTGCCAGCAGTGAACTAGCGGGAGGGCCAGATACGCAGTATTTT	CASSELAGGPDTQYF
NA	NA	TRBV24-1	TRBJ2-1	TGTGCCACCTCTCCAGGGGGGACTAGAGGCAATGAGCAGTTCTTC	CATSPGGTRGNEQFF
TRBD1	NA	TRBV11-2	TRBJ2-5	TGTGCCAGCAGCCGGGGACAGAGCCAAGAGACCCAGTACTTC	CASSRGQSQETQYF
NA	NA	TRBV2	TRBJ2-3	TGTGCCAGCAGCGATACCGGGAGCACAGATACGCAGTATTTT	CASSDTGSTDTQYF
NA	NA	TRBV5-1	TRBJ2-5	TGCGCCAGCAGCAGGGGCCTCCAAGAGACCCAGTACTTC	CASSRGLQETQYF
NA	NA	TRBV2	TRBJ2-1	TGTGCCAGCAGTGAAGCCAACCCGGACTACAATGAGCAGTTCTTC	CASSEANPDYNEQFF
NA	NA	TRBV4-2	TRBJ2-1	TGTGCCAGCAGCCACGACGGGACGGCTTTCGATGAGCAGTTCTTC	CASSHDGTAFDEQFF
NA	few	TRBV20-1	TRBJ2-7	TGCAGTGCCCTGGGGTACGAGCAGTACTTC	CSALGYEQYF
NA	NA	TRBV6-5	TRBJ2-6	TGTGCCAGCAGCCTAGGGGGTTCTGGGGCCAACGTCCTGACTTTC	CASSLGGSGANVLTF
NA	NA	TRBV28	TRBJ2-7	TGTGCCAGCACTCTAGCGCTACGGACCTACGAGCAGTACTTC	CASTLALRTYEQYF
TRBD2	NA	TRBV9	TRBJ2-7	TGTGCCAGCAGCGTAGGCGCGGGAGTGGTCTACGAGCAGTACTTC	CASSVGAGVVYEQYF
NA	NA	TRBV19	TRBJ1-5	TGTGCCAGCCTTGGCGGGGGCAATCAGCCCCAGCATTTT	CASLGGGNQPQHF
TRBD1	NA	TRBV7-8	TRBJ1-2	TGTGCCAGCAGCCGTGACAGGGTTCGATTTGGCTACACCTTC	CASSRDRVRFGYTF
NA	NA	TRBV7-6	TRBJ2-7	TGTGCCAGCAGCCTCAAATCCGACGGCTACGAGCAGTACTTC	CASSLKSDGYEQYF
TRBD1	NA	TRBV6-1	TRBJ1-6	TGTGCCAGCAGTGAACCTACAGGGGGCTGGTTGTCACCCCTCCACTTT	CASSEPTGGWLSPLHF
NA	NA	TRBV16	TRBJ1-2	TGTGCCAGCAGCCCCTCGGACAGCTATGGCTACACCTTC	CASSPSDSYGYTF
TRBD2	NA	TRBV24-1	TRBJ2-3	TGTGCCACCAGTGATCCGCGGGGCGGGAGCGTTGATACGCAGTATTTT	CATSDPRGGSVDTQYF
TRBD1	once	TRBV5-8	TRBJ2-3	TGTGCCAGCAGCCTCGGACAGGGTTCTGATACGCAGTATTTT	CASSLGQGSDTQYF
NA	NA	TRBV3-1/TRBV3-2	TRBJ2-7	TGTGCCAGCAGCCAAGTCGGGAGTCGGCTCCTCTCCTACGAGCAGTACTTC	CASSQVGSRLLSYEQYF
NA	NA	TRBV18	TRBJ2-3	TGTGCCAGCTCAGCAATCAGCGGAGCTACAGATACGCAGTATTTT	CASSAISGATDTQYF
NA	NA	TRBV19	TRBJ2-2	TGTGCCAGTAGTATAAGTGGGGGCGTAACCGGGGAGCTGTTTTTT	CASSISGGVTGELFF